The 25 T cell receptor beta chains below all came from one sample that was sequenced in a study of CD8 T cells in Susac syndrome. An input of roughly 0.45 to 1 ug of RNA was subjected to reverse transcription using random hexamers. TCRdb analysed the immunoSEQ multiplex PCR reads with MiXCR anew, one entry per CDR3 protein. The profile covers approximately 120,000 distinct CDR3 sequences, with around 94% appearing a single time and 0.065% to 0.09% taken by the ten largest. The sample comprised CD4+ T cells from PBMCs. Receptors were obtained from a human donor in good health.

This chain joins TRBV9 and TRBJ2-4, with 9 bases identical to TRBD1. Germline CDR1 is SGDLS and CDR2 is YYNGEE. The CDR3 length is 14 residues. V trimming: 4 bases; J trimming: 8 bases; junction bases outside the gene matches: 7. CDR3 DNA: TGTGCCAGCAGCTCCCAGGGACAGGGCGACATTCAGTACTTC. Its translation: CASSSQGQGDIQYF.

In this sample, this clonotype turned up once. V usage is TRBV20-1 and J usage is TRBJ1-2; no reliable D call. The CDR3 contains 10 residues. Germline V gene data show CDR1 as DFQATT and CDR2 as SNEGSKA (reference sequence). Trimming stripped 5 bases from V and 0 bases from J, with 1 base between. The CDR3 DNA reads as TGCAGTGCTGCTAACTATGGCTACACCTTC. As protein: CSAANYGYTF.

This sequence joins TRBV6-2 or TRBV6-3 and TRBJ1-2; possibly TRBD1 for D (5 bases). Trimming cost V 4 bases and J 4 bases, with 13 bases left between them. This CDR3 contains 14 residues. Germline V lookup: CDR1 MNHEY, CDR2 SVGEGT. CDR3 DNA sequence: TGTGCCAGCAGTTTTGAACGGGGCGCCTATGGCTACACCTTC. It specifies CASSFERGAYGYTF.

The chain joins TRBV4-3 to TRBJ1-4; D unclear. V was trimmed by 3 bases and J by 5 bases, leaving 10 bases between them. CDR3 length: 14 residues. Per the germline V gene, CDR1 is LGHNA and CDR2 is YSLEER. In DNA, the CDR3 is TGCGCCAGCAGCCACACCGGGAAAAATGAAAAACTGTTTTTT. Protein product: CASSHTGKNEKLFF.

The chain combines TRBV30 with TRBJ2-1; 13 nucleotides align to TRBD2. Germline CDR1 reads GTSNPN; CDR2 reads SVGIG (reference sequence). V lost 0 bases and J lost 5; bases outside the gene matches: 4. The CDR3 runs 16 residues. The DNA of the CDR3 is TGTGCCTGGAGTGTAGGACTAGCGGGGGTCCACAATGAGCAGTTCTTC. It codes for CAWSVGLAGVHNEQFF.

The table lists this clonotype with a count of one. The chain couples TRBV29-1 to TRBJ1-5; weak D call: TRBD1 (6 bases). This CDR3 is 14 amino acids long. Trimming stripped 4 bases from V and 2 bases from J, with 12 bases between. Germline CDR1 reads SQVTM; CDR2 reads ANQGSEA. This chain's CDR3 is CSVAPGDGNQPQHF. The DNA of the CDR3 is TGCAGCGTTGCTCCAGGGGACGGCAATCAGCCCCAGCATTTT. Drawing the rest from reference TRBV29-1 and TRBJ1-5, the complete variable domain is SAVISQKPSRDICQRGTSLTIQCQVDSQVTMMFWYRQQPGQSLTLIATANQGSEATYESGFVIDKFPISRPNLTFSTLTVSNMSPEDSSIYLCSVAPGDGNQPQHFGDGTRLSIL.

The rearrangement links TRBV6-2 or TRBV6-3 to TRBJ1-1; D is perhaps TRBD1 (5 bases). The V end was cut by 7 bases, the J end by 2 bases, with 14 bases between. Germline V gene data show CDR1 as MNHEY and CDR2 as SVGEGT. The CDR3 totals 14 residues. CDR3 bases: TGTGCCAGCACCAGAAGGGGAAAAAACACTGAAGCTTTCTTT. It yields the protein CASTRRGKNTEAFF.

This clonotype has only one observation. The V call is TRBV20-1, the J call TRBJ2-1, with a tentative D call TRBD2 (6 bases). Germline CDR1 DFQATT, CDR2 SNEGSKA (reference sequence). Trimming pared 6 bases from V and 0 bases from J, leaving 18 bases between. The CDR3 has 16 amino acids. This CDR3 is CSAEDSGPSSYNEQFF. CDR3 in DNA: TGCAGTGCCGAGGATAGCGGACCTAGCTCCTACAATGAGCAGTTCTTC.

The rearrangement links TRBV5-1 to TRBJ2-2, with 8 bases fitting TRBD1. Germline trimming cut 1 base from V and 3 bases from J; bases unmatched to any gene: 2. CDR3 size: 15 residues. Germline lookup yields CDR1 SGHRS and CDR2 YFSETQ. CDR3 in amino acids: CASSLQGADTGELFF. The CDR3 nucleotides are TGCGCCAGCAGCTTGCAGGGGGCTGACACCGGGGAGCTGTTTTTT.

The chain employs TRBV27 and TRBJ2-1; the D gene could be TRBD1 or TRBD2 (7 bases each). The CDR3 is made up of 17 amino acids. CDR1 MNHEY and CDR2 SMNVEV come from the germline V gene (reference sequence). Trimming stripped 5 bases from V and 3 bases from J, with 20 bases between. As DNA, the CDR3 is TGTGCCAGCAGTCCCCCAGCAGGGGGGGATTTCTACAATGAGCAGTTCTTC. It codes for CASSPPAGGDFYNEQFF.

The V call is TRBV3-1, the J call TRBJ1-4; D perhaps matches TRBD1 (6 bases). From germline, CDR1 is LGHDT and CDR2 YNNKEL (reference sequence). CDR3 length: 14 amino acids. Trimming removed 4 bases from V and 6 bases from J, with 12 bases in between. The CDR3 DNA sequence: TGTGCCAGCAGCCTCCGGGGGGCCCATGAAAAACTGTTTTTT. As protein: CASSLRGAHEKLFF.

V gene TRBV29-1 combines with J gene TRBJ1-1; perhaps TRBD1 as D (6 bases). The CDR3 consists of 13 residues. Germline CDR1 is SQVTM and CDR2 is ANQGSEA. Deletions cut 4 bases from V and 4 bases from J, with 13 bases between. The CDR3 region is CSVGGGKITEAFF. CDR3 DNA: TGCAGCGTTGGAGGGGGGAAAATCACTGAAGCTTTCTTT.

Only one count was recorded for this clonotype. The V and J genes are TRBV6-5 and TRBJ1-1, with a weak D call TRBD1 (5 bases). V shed 0 bases and J shed 8 bases, with 10 bases lying between them. This CDR3 contains 13 residues. Germline loops: CDR1 MNHEY, CDR2 SVGAGI. CDR3 loop: CASSYSRAGEAFF. CDR3 DNA: TGTGCCAGCAGTTACTCTAGGGCAGGGGAAGCTTTCTTT.

V gene TRBV29-1 combines with J gene TRBJ1-1, with D unresolved. The germline V and J ends were trimmed by 7 bases and 4 bases, with 16 bases remaining between them. CDR3 length: 13 residues. Germline-derived CDR1 and CDR2 are SQVTM and ANQGSEA. CDR3: CSAMTRRVTEAFF. The CDR3 bases are TGCAGCGCTATGACGCGTCGGGTCACTGAAGCTTTCTTT. The complete variable domain, with remaining parts taken from reference TRBV29-1 and TRBJ1-1, reads SAVISQKPSRDICQRGTSLTIQCQVDSQVTMMFWYRQQPGQSLTLIATANQGSEATYESGFVIDKFPISRPNLTFSTLTVSNMSPEDSSIYLCSAMTRRVTEAFFGQGTRLTVV.

This sequence joins TRBV20-1 and TRBJ1-2; perhaps TRBD1 as D (5 bases). The CDR3 contains 12 residues. The V gene lost 3 bases and the J gene lost 4 bases, with 9 bases spanning the gap. Germline V gene lookup returns CDR1 DFQATT and CDR2 SNEGSKA (reference sequence). CDR3 coding DNA: TGCAGTGCTAGCAGGGTCGCCTATGGCTACACCTTC. The encoded protein is CSASRVAYGYTF.

V and J are TRBV20-1 and TRBJ2-1; 10 nucleotides agree with TRBD2. With 3 bases clipped from V and 6 bases from J, the junction kept 8 bases outside the gene matches. CDR1 and CDR2 (germline): DFQATT, SNEGSKA (reference sequence). The CDR3 runs 15 residues. The CDR3 sequence: CSARPSSGSPNEQFF. CDR3 in DNA: TGCAGTGCTAGGCCCTCTAGCGGGAGCCCCAATGAGCAGTTCTTC.

On this clonotype: The junction differs from germline at one of its ends, possibly a read error. The J gene is TRBJ2-2, the V gene TRBV7-7; possible D gene TRBD1, 5 bases. The CDR3 runs to 14 residues. Germline loops: CDR1 SSHAT, CDR2 FNYEAQ (reference sequence). The CDR3 here is CASTGERGSGELFF. CDR3 sequence (DNA): TGTGCTAGCACTGGGGAAAGGGGTTCCGGGGAGCTGTTTTTT.

This chain uses TRBV18 with TRBJ2-3; TRBD2 matches at 7 bases. V shed 5 bases, J shed 6 bases, and the junction held 11 bases outside the gene matches. CDR1 and CDR2 from the germline V gene are KGHSH and LQKENI. This CDR3 is built from 15 residues. The CDR3 coding sequence is TGTGCCAGCTCATCTGGGCGCGGGAGAGGTGATACGCAGTATTTT. Protein sequence: CASSSGRGRGDTQYF.

The V gene is TRBV7-2, the J gene TRBJ2-1; 7 nucleotides match TRBD2. Germline V CDR1 and CDR2: SGHTA, FQGNSA. The CDR3 spans 13 residues. The V gene end was trimmed by 5 bases and the J gene end by 7 bases; junction bases not matched to a gene: 5. The CDR3 protein is CASSTARENEQFF. The CDR3 DNA reads as TGTGCCAGCAGCACGGCGCGGGAGAATGAGCAGTTCTTC. Full variable domain (rest looked up from reference TRBV7-2 and TRBJ2-1): GAGVSQSPSNKVTEKGKDVELRCDPISGHTALYWYRQSLGQGLEFLIYFQGNSAPDKSGLPSDRFSAERTGGSVSTLTIQRTQQEDSAVYLCASSTARENEQFFGPGTRLTVL.

This clonotype was counted once. The CDR3 loop reads CASSPTGGVKVYEQYF. DNA for the CDR3: TGTGCCAGCAGCCCTACTGGGGGCGTCAAGGTCTACGAGCAGTACTTC. The chain employs TRBV7-8 and TRBJ2-7; maybe TRBD1 (6 bases). CDR1 and CDR2 from the germline V gene are SGHVS and FQNEAQ. The CDR3 has 16 residues. V was clipped by 5 bases and J by 3 bases, with 20 bases between them.

This sequence joins TRBV6-1 and TRBJ2-5; possibly TRBD1 or TRBD2 for D (7 bases each). Germline-derived CDR1 and CDR2 are MNHNS and SASEGT. The CDR3 runs to 17 residues. The V end lost 6 bases, the J end lost 5 bases, and 25 bases lay between the germline ends. The CDR3 spells CASSPGTAGGRGETQYF. CDR3 in DNA: TGTGCCAGCAGCCCAGGGACAGCCGGTGGGCGGGGGGAGACCCAGTACTTC.

This chain links TRBV5-1 with TRBJ2-7, with 7 bases fitting TRBD1. Germline values: CDR1 SGHRS, CDR2 YFSETQ. V lost 0 bases and J lost 6; bases outside the gene matches: 9. CDR3 length: 15 amino acids. For the CDR3, the DNA is TGCGCCAGCAGCTTGGCCCCGGGACAGAACTTCGAGCAGTACTTC. Translated, it gives CASSLAPGQNFEQYF.

The rearrangement uses TRBV6-5 and TRBJ1-5; D uncertain. V lost 11 bases and J 7 bases, leaving 15 bases between the germline ends. The CDR3 covers 12 residues. CDR1 is MNHEY, CDR2 SVGAGI, per germline. The CDR3 region is CAAGQTRQPQHF. In DNA, the CDR3 is TGTGCCGCCGGCCAGACGCGCCAGCCCCAGCATTTT.

The J gene is TRBJ2-3, the V gene TRBV7-2, with 8 nucleotides matching TRBD2. Germline CDR1 and CDR2: SGHTA and FQGNSA. This CDR3 has 14 amino acids. V shed 5 bases and J 5 bases; nucleotides not matched to a gene: 6. CDR3 sequence: CASSPPGGQDTQYF. The CDR3, as DNA: TGTGCCAGCAGCCCACCGGGAGGGCAAGATACGCAGTATTTT.

The V gene is TRBV25-1, the J gene TRBJ2-1; tentative D call: TRBD1 (5 bases). V lost 3 bases and J lost 2, with 11 bases in between. This CDR3 contains 15 residues. CDR1 MGHDK and CDR2 SYGVNS come from the germline V gene. The CDR3 region is CASSDLDRTYNEQFF. The DNA of the CDR3 is TGTGCCAGCAGTGATTTAGACAGAACCTACAATGAGCAGTTCTTC.